Listed below are T cell receptor beta chains from one sample, sequenced in a study of neurological immune-mediated disorders. Each CDR3 protein is one row after TCRdb ran MiXCR on the 5' RACE reads. This repertoire shows roughly 30,000 distinct CDR3 sequences, about 14% found once; its top ten account for 5% to 6.5%. The sequencing input was CD4+ T cells from blood. These receptors came from a female donor with HTLV-1-associated myelopathy (HAM/TSP). Each CDR3 is given with its conserved first and last residue. The D gene is left open where the match is weak. Part of the rows lack a size; the others show once, few, many or a class for expanded clones.

j_call: TRBJ2-2
clone_size: many
v_call: TRBV6-2/TRBV6-3
d_call: TRBD1
cdr3_length: 14
cdr3_nt: TGTGCCAGCATACGGGACAGGGGATCCGGGGAGCTGTTTTTT
cdr3_aa: CASIRDRGSGELFF

j_call: TRBJ1-1
clone_size: many
v_call: TRBV20-1
d_call: NA
cdr3_length: 14
cdr3_nt: TGCAGTGCTAGAGATCTGGGGGGAAGAACTGAAGCTTTCTTT
cdr3_aa: CSARDLGGRTEAFF

j_call: TRBJ2-2
clone_size: many
v_call: TRBV12-3/TRBV12-4
d_call: NA
cdr3_length: 12
cdr3_nt: TGTGCCAGCGTCCTGGGCACCGGGGAGCTGTTTTTT
cdr3_aa: CASVLGTGELFF

j_call: TRBJ1-4
clone_size: many
v_call: TRBV6-5
d_call: NA
cdr3_length: 15
cdr3_nt: TGTGCCAGCAGTTACACCGGGACGGGTAATGAAAAACTGTTTTTT
cdr3_aa: CASSYTGTGNEKLFF

j_call: TRBJ1-1
clone_size: NA
v_call: TRBV20-1
d_call: TRBD1
cdr3_length: 15
cdr3_nt: TGCAGTGCCACGGGACAGGGGGCAGGAGTCACTGAAGCTTTCTTT
cdr3_aa: CSATGQGAGVTEAFF

j_call: TRBJ2-7
clone_size: many
v_call: TRBV20-1
d_call: TRBD2
cdr3_length: 14
cdr3_nt: TGCAGTGCGCCGGGACTAGCGGGGGCCTACGAGCAGTACTTC
cdr3_aa: CSAPGLAGAYEQYF

j_call: TRBJ2-1
clone_size: medium-sized
v_call: TRBV4-1
d_call: NA
cdr3_length: 14
cdr3_nt: TGCGCCAGCAGAAGTGTTAGCTCCTACAATGAGCAGTTCTTC
cdr3_aa: CASRSVSSYNEQFF

j_call: TRBJ2-3
clone_size: many
v_call: TRBV6-2/TRBV6-3
d_call: NA
cdr3_length: 13
cdr3_nt: TGTGCCAGCAACCAAGGGGGGTCGAATACGCAGTATTTT
cdr3_aa: CASNQGGSNTQYF

j_call: TRBJ2-5
clone_size: many
v_call: TRBV24-1
d_call: TRBD1
cdr3_length: 16
cdr3_nt: TGTGCCACCAGTGCCGACAGGGGAGGTTCCAAAGAGACCCAGTACTTC
cdr3_aa: CATSADRGGSKETQYF

j_call: TRBJ2-2
clone_size: NA
v_call: TRBV10-1
d_call: NA
cdr3_length: 13
cdr3_nt: TGCGCCAGCAGTGAGGACTTATCCGGGGAGATGTTTTTT
cdr3_aa: CASSEDLSGEMFF

j_call: TRBJ1-1
clone_size: many
v_call: TRBV28
d_call: NA
cdr3_length: 14
cdr3_nt: TGTGCCAGCAGTTTGAGCAGGCTTCTCTTCGGAGCTTTCTTT
cdr3_aa: CASSLSRLLFGAFF

j_call: TRBJ1-4
clone_size: many
v_call: TRBV20-1
d_call: NA
cdr3_length: 15
cdr3_nt: TGCAGTGCTAGGGTCCCCGGACGGATTAATGAAAAACTGTTTTTT
cdr3_aa: CSARVPGRINEKLFF

j_call: TRBJ2-1
clone_size: NA
v_call: TRBV7-2
d_call: TRBD2
cdr3_length: 17
cdr3_nt: TGTGCCAGCAGCTTGGGGCCGGGACTAGCCAGATTCAATGAGCAGTTCTTC
cdr3_aa: CASSLGPGLARFNEQFF

j_call: TRBJ2-5
clone_size: NA
v_call: TRBV30
d_call: NA
cdr3_length: 12
cdr3_nt: TGTGCCTGGAGACGGGGCCAAGAGACCCAGTACTTC
cdr3_aa: CAWRRGQETQYF

j_call: TRBJ2-2
clone_size: many
v_call: TRBV24-1
d_call: NA
cdr3_length: 16
cdr3_nt: TGTGCCACCAGTGATACGACAGCCGCGAACACCGGGGAGCTGTTTTTT
cdr3_aa: CATSDTTAANTGELFF

j_call: TRBJ2-7
clone_size: many
v_call: TRBV6-6
d_call: TRBD1
cdr3_length: 13
cdr3_nt: TGTGCCAGCACTCGGACAGGGTCGAGCGAGCAGTACTTC
cdr3_aa: CASTRTGSSEQYF

j_call: TRBJ2-3
clone_size: many
v_call: TRBV7-3
d_call: TRBD1
cdr3_length: 14
cdr3_nt: TGTGCCAGCAGCGTACAGGGGGCGGAAGATACGCAGTATTTT
cdr3_aa: CASSVQGAEDTQYF

j_call: TRBJ2-2
clone_size: many
v_call: TRBV10-3
d_call: TRBD1
cdr3_length: 16
cdr3_nt: TGTGCCATCAGTGAGTCGGGACAGGGGAACACCGGGGAGCTGTTTTTT
cdr3_aa: CAISESGQGNTGELFF

j_call: TRBJ2-7
clone_size: many
v_call: TRBV11-3
d_call: NA
cdr3_length: 14
cdr3_nt: TGTGCCAGCAGCCCCGGGACGGTCATCTCCGAGCAGTACTTC
cdr3_aa: CASSPGTVISEQYF

j_call: TRBJ1-1
clone_size: NA
v_call: TRBV20-1
d_call: NA
cdr3_length: 16
cdr3_nt: TGCAGTGCTAGAGTAGCCCTTGCGGGGGCGAGCACTGAAGCTTTCTTT
cdr3_aa: CSARVALAGASTEAFF

j_call: TRBJ1-4
clone_size: many
v_call: TRBV5-1
d_call: NA
cdr3_length: 15
cdr3_nt: TGCGCCAGCAGCCACTCAAAGGGGGAGAATGAAAAACTGTTTTTT
cdr3_aa: CASSHSKGENEKLFF

j_call: TRBJ2-5
clone_size: many
v_call: TRBV18
d_call: NA
cdr3_length: 14
cdr3_nt: TGTGCCAGCTCACCAGGGGCGGGTCGAGAGACCCAGTACTTC
cdr3_aa: CASSPGAGRETQYF

j_call: TRBJ2-5
clone_size: many
v_call: TRBV20-1
d_call: NA
cdr3_length: 14
cdr3_nt: TGCAGTGCCCGCAATAAGGGTTTGCGAGAGACCCAGTACTTC
cdr3_aa: CSARNKGLRETQYF

j_call: TRBJ2-1
clone_size: many
v_call: TRBV15
d_call: TRBD1
cdr3_length: 14
cdr3_nt: TGTGCCACCGGGTTCCTCACAGGGGACGATGAGCAGTTCTTC
cdr3_aa: CATGFLTGDDEQFF

j_call: TRBJ2-3
clone_size: many
v_call: TRBV20-1
d_call: TRBD2
cdr3_length: 14
cdr3_nt: TGCAGTGCCCCCCCGCGGGGGGGGACAGATACGCAGTATTTT
cdr3_aa: CSAPPRGGTDTQYF

j_call: TRBJ1-1
clone_size: many
v_call: TRBV25-1
d_call: NA
cdr3_length: 12
cdr3_nt: TGTGCCAGCAGTAAGCCGGTTGCTCAAGCTTTCTTT
cdr3_aa: CASSKPVAQAFF

j_call: TRBJ1-1
clone_size: medium-sized
v_call: TRBV5-1
d_call: NA
cdr3_length: 14
cdr3_nt: TGCGCCAGCAGCTTTACGGGGCGGGACACTGAAGCTTTCTTT
cdr3_aa: CASSFTGRDTEAFF

j_call: TRBJ2-1
clone_size: medium-sized
v_call: TRBV6-8
d_call: NA
cdr3_length: 11
cdr3_nt: TGTGCCAGCAGTTACAAGCAAAGGCAGTTCTTC
cdr3_aa: CASSYKQRQFF

j_call: TRBJ2-1
clone_size: many
v_call: TRBV6-5
d_call: TRBD2
cdr3_length: 16
cdr3_nt: TGTGCCAGCAGTTACCTAGCGGGGGGGCCCCAGGGTGAGCAGTTCTTC
cdr3_aa: CASSYLAGGPQGEQFF

j_call: TRBJ2-7
clone_size: many
v_call: TRBV7-2
d_call: NA
cdr3_length: 15
cdr3_nt: TGTGCCAGCAGCTTTTCTGCCGGGGGGCCCTACGAGCAGTACTTC
cdr3_aa: CASSFSAGGPYEQYF

j_call: TRBJ2-1
clone_size: many
v_call: TRBV7-8
d_call: NA
cdr3_length: 15
cdr3_nt: TGTGCCAGCAGCTGGGGGGGGGGGCGCCGGAATGAGCAGTTCTTC
cdr3_aa: CASSWGGGRRNEQFF

j_call: TRBJ2-1
clone_size: many
v_call: TRBV5-1
d_call: TRBD2
cdr3_length: 18
cdr3_nt: TGCGCCAGCAGCCAAACCGTACGCAGAGCGGGAGGGGAAGGTGAGCAGTTCTTC
cdr3_aa: CASSQTVRRAGGEGEQFF

j_call: TRBJ1-4
clone_size: many
v_call: TRBV27
d_call: NA
cdr3_length: 14
cdr3_nt: TGTGCCAGCAGTCAACAGGGCTCCGTTGGAAAACTGTTTTTT
cdr3_aa: CASSQQGSVGKLFF

j_call: TRBJ2-4
clone_size: many
v_call: TRBV28
d_call: TRBD1
cdr3_length: 15
cdr3_nt: TGTGCCAGCAGAAACCAGGGGGCGCGTAAAAACATTCAGTACTTC
cdr3_aa: CASRNQGARKNIQYF

j_call: TRBJ2-2
clone_size: many
v_call: TRBV6-6
d_call: TRBD2
cdr3_length: 17
cdr3_nt: TGTGCCAGCAGTTACCGGGGGGTCCCACCTAACACCGGGGAGCTGTTTTTT
cdr3_aa: CASSYRGVPPNTGELFF

j_call: TRBJ2-5
clone_size: many
v_call: TRBV12-3/TRBV12-4
d_call: TRBD2
cdr3_length: 15
cdr3_nt: TGTGCCAGCGCTCCCCCTAGCGGGAGCCAAGAGACCCAGTACTTC
cdr3_aa: CASAPPSGSQETQYF

j_call: TRBJ1-6
clone_size: many
v_call: TRBV7-2
d_call: NA
cdr3_length: 13
cdr3_nt: TGTGCCAGCAGCTTAGAATTATCTTCACCCCTCCACTTT
cdr3_aa: CASSLELSSPLHF

j_call: TRBJ1-2
clone_size: many
v_call: TRBV5-1
d_call: NA
cdr3_length: 15
cdr3_nt: TGCGCCAGCAGCTTGGATGGGGAGTTTAACTATGGCTACACCTTC
cdr3_aa: CASSLDGEFNYGYTF

j_call: TRBJ2-3
clone_size: many
v_call: TRBV27
d_call: NA
cdr3_length: 11
cdr3_nt: TGTGCCAGCAGATACACAGATACGCAGTATTTT
cdr3_aa: CASRYTDTQYF

j_call: TRBJ2-7
clone_size: many
v_call: TRBV27
d_call: TRBD2
cdr3_length: 14
cdr3_nt: TGTGCCAGCAGTTTCCCGCGGGAGGTAGGCGAGCAGTACTTC
cdr3_aa: CASSFPREVGEQYF

j_call: TRBJ1-2
clone_size: many
v_call: TRBV20-1
d_call: NA
cdr3_length: 13
cdr3_nt: TGCAGTGCTAGAGATATGGGGACCTATGGCTACACCTTC
cdr3_aa: CSARDMGTYGYTF

j_call: TRBJ1-6
clone_size: many
v_call: TRBV7-9
d_call: NA
cdr3_length: 18
cdr3_nt: TGTGCCAGCAGCTTAGCGCTTGCACCGAGCTCCTATAATTCACCCCTCCACTTT
cdr3_aa: CASSLALAPSSYNSPLHF

j_call: TRBJ1-2
clone_size: many
v_call: TRBV7-2
d_call: TRBD1
cdr3_length: 15
cdr3_nt: TGTGCCAGCAGCCAATTTTACGACAGGGTTAATGGCTACACCTTC
cdr3_aa: CASSQFYDRVNGYTF